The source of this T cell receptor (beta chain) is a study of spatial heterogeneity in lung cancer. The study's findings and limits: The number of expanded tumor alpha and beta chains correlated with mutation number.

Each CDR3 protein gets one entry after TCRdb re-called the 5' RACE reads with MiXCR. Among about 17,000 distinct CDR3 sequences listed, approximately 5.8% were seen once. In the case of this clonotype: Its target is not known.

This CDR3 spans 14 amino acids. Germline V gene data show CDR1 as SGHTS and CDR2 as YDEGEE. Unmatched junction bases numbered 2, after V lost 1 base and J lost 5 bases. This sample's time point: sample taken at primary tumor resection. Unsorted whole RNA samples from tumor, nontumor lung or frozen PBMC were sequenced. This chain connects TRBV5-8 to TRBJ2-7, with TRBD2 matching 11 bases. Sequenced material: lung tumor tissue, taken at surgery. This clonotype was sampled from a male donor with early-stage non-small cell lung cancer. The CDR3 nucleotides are TGTGCCAGCAGCTTGCAACTAGCGGGAGACGAGCAGTACTTC. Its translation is CASSLQLAGDEQYF.